This TCR beta chain was captured in a study of T cell responses to AZD1222 COVID-19 vaccine. Libraries were prepared by immunoSEQ multiplex PCR; TCRdb keeps only in-frame clonotypes and omits some of them. The table lists roughly 80,000 clones, nearly 90% of them singletons, with more than 4.5% in the top ten. Trimming took 4 bases from V and 2 from J; bases not matched to a gene: 3. From germline, CDR1 is SGHTA and CDR2 FQGTGA. The CDR3 extends over 15 amino acids. J is TRBJ2-1 and V is TRBV7-3, with 9 nucleotides matching TRBD1. The TCR was taken from an adult in good health. Here the sequenced sample was peripheral blood, taken on day 0 of MenACWY control vaccination. The DNA for the CDR3 is TGTGCCAGCAGCTCCGGACAGGGGCCCTACAATGAGCAGTTCTTC. The encoded protein is CASSSGQGPYNEQFF.